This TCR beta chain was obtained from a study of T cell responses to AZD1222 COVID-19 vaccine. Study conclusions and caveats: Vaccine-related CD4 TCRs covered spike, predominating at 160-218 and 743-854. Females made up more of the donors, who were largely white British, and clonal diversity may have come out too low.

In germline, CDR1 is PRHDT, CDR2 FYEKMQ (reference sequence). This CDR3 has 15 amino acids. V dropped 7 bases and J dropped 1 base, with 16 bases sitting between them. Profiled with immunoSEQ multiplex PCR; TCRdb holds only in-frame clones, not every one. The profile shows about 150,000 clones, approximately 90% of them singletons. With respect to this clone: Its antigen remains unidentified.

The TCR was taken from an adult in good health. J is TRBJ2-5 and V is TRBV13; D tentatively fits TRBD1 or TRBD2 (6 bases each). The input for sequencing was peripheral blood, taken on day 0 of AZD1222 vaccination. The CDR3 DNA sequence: TGTGCCAGCAATCGGCGTTGGGGGGCCCAAGAGACCCAGTACTTC. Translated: CASNRRWGAQETQYF.